This TCR beta chain originates from a study of cytomegalovirus exposure and HLA in healthy donors. Study-wide results and caveats: Associated with cytomegalovirus, according to the listing, were around 170 TCR beta chains. Later analysis associated a missense DCLRE1C variant with TCR beta V- and J-gene trimming. Reportedly, fewer N-insertions than the roughly 700-donor mean appeared in an Asian-associated ancestry cluster in a later analysis.

Nominally healthy donors were sampled, though unrecorded immune exposures were likely. This clone appeared a few times. What it binds is unknown. The CDR3 sequence is 17 residues long. With 1 base clipped from V and 5 bases from J, the junction kept 8 bases outside the gene matches. CDR1 SNHLY and CDR2 FYNNEI come from the germline V gene. Use of 60 Vbeta and 13 Jbeta primers characterized the PCR. Method: immunoSEQ multiplex PCR; TCRdb's copy keeps in-frame clones and lacks some. The sample has approximately 220,000 clones, about three quarters seen once; the top ten hold around 1.8%. Sequenced sample: PBMCs. The chain uses TRBV2 and TRBJ2-7, with 13 bases lining up with TRBD2. This sequence originates from a man in his late teens or twenties in good health and CMV-seronegative. The CDR3: CASSEDVGLAGIDEQYF. The CDR3 DNA reads as TGTGCCAGCAGTGAAGACGTGGGACTAGCGGGAATCGACGAGCAGTACTTC.